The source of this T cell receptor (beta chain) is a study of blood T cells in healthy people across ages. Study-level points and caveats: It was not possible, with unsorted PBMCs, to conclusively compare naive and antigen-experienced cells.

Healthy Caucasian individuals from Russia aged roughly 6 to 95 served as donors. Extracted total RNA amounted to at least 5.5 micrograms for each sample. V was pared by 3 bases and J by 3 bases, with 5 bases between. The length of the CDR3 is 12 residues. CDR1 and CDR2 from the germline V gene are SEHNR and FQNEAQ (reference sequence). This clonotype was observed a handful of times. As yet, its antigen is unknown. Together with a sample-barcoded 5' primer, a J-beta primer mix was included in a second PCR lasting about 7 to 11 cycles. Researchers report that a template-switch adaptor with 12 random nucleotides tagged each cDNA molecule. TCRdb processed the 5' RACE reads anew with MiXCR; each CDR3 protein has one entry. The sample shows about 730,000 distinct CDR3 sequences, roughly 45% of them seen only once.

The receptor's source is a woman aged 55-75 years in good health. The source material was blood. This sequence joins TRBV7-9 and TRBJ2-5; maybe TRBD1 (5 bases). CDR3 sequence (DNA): TGTGCCAGCAGCTTCAGGGAAGAGACCCAGTACTTC. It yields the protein CASSFREETQYF.